Sequencing of this TCR beta chain was carried out in a study of T cell repertoires in cytomegalovirus infection. This CDR3 region has 12 residues. V was clipped by 4 bases and J by 6 bases, with 11 bases between them. Germline CDR1 reads DFQATT; CDR2 reads SNEGSKA (reference sequence). Study observations and caveats: Cumulative public TCR beta family frequency identified CMV carriers with the relevant HLA.

In this sample, this clonotype turned up a few times. The antigen is unknown. One entry per CDR3 protein, called by TCRdb with MiXCR from the reads. The top ten hold about 46% of the sample, which has 450,000 to 650,000 distinct CDR3 sequences, 35% to 50% seen once. This chain joins TRBV20-1 and TRBJ2-3, with D perhaps TRBD2 (7 bases). The sequence derives from a human donor in good health (CMV status not recorded). Some clones in this sample may be carry-over from other donors' samples. The sequences come from cultured PBMCs, collected from culture after CMV antigen stimulation. The CDR3 protein is CSAIGGGDTQYF. CDR3 sequence (DNA): TGCAGTGCTATAGGGGGGGGGGATACGCAGTATTTT.